This entry features one TCR beta chain sequence. It has no known antigen specificity. This may be a read error, as it is one base from a much larger clone. These data are taken from a study of regulatory T cells in long-lasting Graves disease (dated by TCRdb to the early 2020s). Regarding the study in general: Newly diagnosed Graves' disease patients had taken antithyroid drugs for less than 3 months. The study was conducted in China and was registered as a clinical trial. Patients with persistent Graves' disease were compared with patients with newly diagnosed Graves' disease using TCR sequencing and RNA sequencing of peripheral blood. TCR sequencing covered around 13 persistent and roughly 20 newly diagnosed Graves' disease patients, 33 samples in total.

This specimen's time point label, per the study, means: newly diagnosed GD, antithyroid drugs for less than 3 months. For both TCR sequencing and RNA sequencing, RNA was extracted from PBMCs in TRIzol. Graves' disease was diagnosed according to American Thyroid Association guidelines. Patients for the study were recruited at an endocrinology department in Xi'an, China. From each patient, around 9.3 milliliters of peripheral blood was collected into an EDTA anticoagulant tube. Ficoll Paque Plus density gradient separation was used to isolate PBMCs, and no additional T cell sorting was done. An Agilent 2100 Bioanalyzer and agarose gel were used to check RNA quality, and a NanoDrop 2000 was used to measure RNA concentration. What the study reported, not specific to this receptor: Sequencing and analysis were limited to the TCR beta chain. Patients with persistent disease shared more public clonotypes (about 2,900) than newly diagnosed patients did (roughly 970). Lower TCR Shannon entropy and fewer highly expanded clones were observed in persistent Graves' disease patients than in newly diagnosed patients, which suggested clonal expansion. The study examined only peripheral blood because the primary lesion, thyroid tissue, could not be accessed. As a limitation, the authors acknowledged that the small sample size may reduce accuracy.

Receptor amplification or capture employed multiplex PCR. Instrument on record: Illumina HiSeq 4000. To build TCR beta libraries, CDR3 regions were amplified by Arm-PCR using iRepertoire HTBI primers. Gel purification was performed on PCR products prior to sequencing. Processing in the source paper ran as follows. Across samples, 55 to 80 TRBV and 13 to 15 TRBJ segments were identified and used for gene usage analysis of CDR3 amino acid clonotypes. COPE and FqMerger were used to merge the filtered high-quality paired reads into contigs. BLAST was used to align contigs to IMGT TRBV, TRBD and TRBJ reference genes, and CDR3 was defined according to IMGT. Highly expanded clones were defined as clonotypes with a frequency above 0.1%. Shannon entropy served as the measure of repertoire diversity, while the Gini coefficient captured V-J evenness. Public clonotypes were defined as clonotypes shared by more than one individual. In-frame beta chains were kept once TCRdb had trimmed the public reads at Q25 with fastp and called clones with MiXCR. A single entry per CDR3 protein holds the most common genes and DNA from its merged rows. None of the V and J calls come from the authors' own analysis; TCRdb made them. Here the sample has approximately 440,000 distinct CDR3 sequences; around 16% occur a single time. The leading ten clones occupy 10% to 15% of the sample.

The same sample was also used in a study of T cells in Graves' hyperthyroidism and ophthalmopathy. Drawing on the second study: Stable Graves' hyperthyroidism was defined as no progression to ophthalmopathy during 18 months of follow-up. The hyperthyroidism patients were between 18 and 65 years old and newly diagnosed, with a disease duration of less than 2 months. Patients with uncontrolled infections, other autoimmune diseases, pregnancy or lactation were excluded. Diagnoses were established on the basis of clinical symptoms, serum thyroxine and TRAb, thyroid ultrasound, and orbital computed tomography. The TCR CDR3 was subjected to a first round of RT-PCR using the HTBI primer set and the Qiagen OneStep RT-PCR kit. Most expanded thyroid clonotypes (frequency above 0.001) were also found in blood, which suggests that blood repertoires may mirror thyroid immune responses. A 13 V-J signature model separated ophthalmopathy from stable hyperthyroidism, with approximately 86% sensitivity and just under 84% specificity in cross-validation and 80%/75% in testing. In validation, the model predicted progression to ophthalmopathy a median of approximately 6.3 months before onset, with roughly 70% sensitivity and almost 75% specificity. To identify distinguishing TCR V-J signatures, a discovery cohort of about 100 patients was used, comprising 40 to 45 with Graves' ophthalmopathy and some 57 with stable Graves' hyperthyroidism. Prospective prediction of ophthalmopathy was tested in an independent validation cohort of about 19 hyperthyroidism patients and around 16 patients who later progressed to ophthalmopathy. For training and testing, the 100 or so patients in the discovery cohort were randomly divided in a 7:3 ratio. In addition, the study compared T-cell repertoires in thyroid tissue and in blood from about six Graves' hyperthyroidism patients. Following sampling, methimazole starting at 30 mg daily was given to hyperthyroidism patients, and high-dose intravenous methylprednisolone was given to ophthalmopathy patients. Libraries were constructed in a second round of multiplex PCR, after which size selection and purification were performed. Paired-end sequencing of the libraries was performed with 100 bp reads on an Illumina HiSeq2000. SOAPnuke was used to process the raw data, removing reads that contained adapters or uncalled bases, had a mean Phred below 15, or lacked an exact match to the constant primer or identifier. High-quality paired reads were merged with COPE v1.2.5, and unique nucleotide sequences were defined as clonotypes. Clonotypes were aligned to IMGT TRBV, TRBD and TRBJ reference segments using MiTCR v1.1. The analysis was restricted to V-J combinations with a frequency above 0.0001, which together covered just over 98% of the repertoires. A TCS score was defined as the ratio between F50 (clonal expansion) and ExV (chaos), using BLOSUM62-based TCRdist between CDR3 peptides within each V-J. Welch's t-statistics and random forest reduced fewer than 550 V-J features to roughly 13, which were used in a naive Bayes classifier (R e1071). No statistical method was used to set the sample size in advance, and investigators knew the group allocation. The paper reports TCR Vbeta CDR3 sequencing of approximately 140 peripheral blood samples: approximately 41 ophthalmopathy, under 80 hyperthyroidism and some 17 progressor patients.

The starting material was peripheral blood mononuclear cells (PBMCs), obtained at new diagnosis, from a patient treated with antithyroid drugs. The sequence came from a man aged 35 to 55 with Graves disease. Donor details come from another sample of the same person, matched by shared clones.

The CDR3 region has the sequence CATSDLREHHTDTQYF. The DNA reads TGTGCCACCAGTGATTTGCGGGAACACCATACAGATACGCAGTATTTT. The receptor chain draws on TRBV24-1 and TRBJ2-3, and TRBD2 may be the D gene, going by 5 matching bases. At the junction V is shortened by 0 bases and J by 3 bases, with 12 bases in between. The germline V gene specifies KGHDR as CDR1 and SFDVKD as CDR2. Measured from the cysteine to the phenylalanine, the CDR3 is 16 residues long. Only the CDR3 portion is preserved as DNA: 48 bases, with reading frame beginning at the first base.